This section outlines one T cell receptor (beta chain) sequence together with its context. Its target is not known. From the reads, TCRdb called clonotypes with MiXCR, one entry per CDR3 protein. The sample consists of under 500,000 distinct CDR3 sequences, about 44% of them appearing once. The sample is drawn from a study of T cell repertoires in cytomegalovirus infection. Study background: Well-studied HLA-B-restricted CMV epitopes were used in the study alongside recently identified HLA-C-restricted ones. Public TCR beta signatures provided an indication of both CMV infection and a matching HLA type. Overall study findings and caveats: The ex vivo response was dominated by HLA-C-restricted CMV-specific TCR beta clonotypes.

The ends were cut back, 1 base at V and 3 bases at J, with 7 bases in the middle. The CDR3 has 14 amino acids. This specimen was cultured PBMCs, taken from culture after CMV antigen stimulation. The J gene is TRBJ2-1, the V gene TRBV12-3 or TRBV12-4, with no clear D. This clonotype was obtained from a human donor in good health (CMV status not recorded). Some clones in this sample may be carry-over from other donors' samples. CDR3 bases: TGTGCCAGCAGTTTAGACTCGCTCTACAATGAGCAGTTCTTC. Encoded protein: CASSLDSLYNEQFF.